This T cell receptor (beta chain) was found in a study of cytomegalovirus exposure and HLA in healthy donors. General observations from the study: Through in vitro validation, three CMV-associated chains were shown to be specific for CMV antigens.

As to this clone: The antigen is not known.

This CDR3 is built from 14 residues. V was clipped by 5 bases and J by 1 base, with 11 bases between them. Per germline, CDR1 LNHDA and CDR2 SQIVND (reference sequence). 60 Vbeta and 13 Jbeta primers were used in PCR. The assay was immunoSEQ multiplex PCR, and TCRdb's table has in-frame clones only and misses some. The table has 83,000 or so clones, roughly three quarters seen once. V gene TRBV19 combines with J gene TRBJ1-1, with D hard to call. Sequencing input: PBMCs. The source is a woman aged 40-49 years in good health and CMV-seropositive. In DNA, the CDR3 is TGTGCCAGTAGTGAGACAAGTAAGAACACTGAAGCTTTCTTT. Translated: CASSETSKNTEAFF.